Each of the 10 T cell receptor beta chains below was sequenced from the same sample in a study of metastatic and nonmetastatic thyroid tumors. TCRdb reprocessed the PCR reads via MiXCR. The repertoire holds some 22,000 clones, with roughly a quarter as singletons. Patients were all untreated before their thyroid surgery. The sequencing input was tumor tissue. These receptors were taken from a male donor with papillary thyroid cancer or a benign thyroid nodule (not recorded which). Some clones in this sample may be carry-over from other donors' samples.

In its sample, this clone ranks as medium-sized. This chain links TRBV7-2 with TRBJ2-7; D is unresolved. The CDR3 loop spans 11 amino acids. Trimming left V 4 bases short and J 7 bases short, with 8 bases between. Germline CDR1 and CDR2: SGHTA and FQGNSA. CDR3 DNA sequence: TGTGCCAGCAGCTCACCCGGTGAGCAGTACTTC. Amino acids: CASSSPGEQYF.

Regarding this clone: A clone one base away is much larger, so this may be a read error. The rearrangement links TRBV12-3 or TRBV12-4 to TRBJ2-7; D is ambiguous. CDR3 length equals 13 residues. CDR3 sequence reads: CAISAGRPLEQYF. CDR3 DNA: TGTGCCATCAGTGCAGGACGGCCGTTGGAGCAGTACTTC.

This clone was recorded many times. V and J are TRBV11-2 and TRBJ1-1; 7 nucleotides match TRBD1. CDR1 is SGHAT and CDR2 is FQNNGV in the germline V gene. V lost 2 bases and J lost 0; bases outside the gene matches: 6. The CDR3 consists of 16 residues. The CDR3 reads CASSLRGPGLNTEAFF. CDR3 coding DNA: TGTGCCAGCAGCTTAAGGGGGCCAGGCCTGAACACTGAAGCTTTCTTT.

This clone was seen ten or more times. The J gene is TRBJ1-2, the V gene TRBV2, with D perhaps TRBD1 (5 bases). The V end was cut by 6 bases, the J end by 4 bases, with 21 bases between. Germline V gene sequence: CDR1 SNHLY, CDR2 FYNNEI. The CDR3 totals 16 residues. The CDR3 loop is CASRIGHPKGRYGYTF. For the CDR3, the DNA is TGTGCCAGCAGGATCGGACACCCAAAGGGTCGCTATGGCTACACCTTC.

This clone was seen at least ten times. This chain connects TRBV19 to TRBJ1-1, with D tentatively TRBD1 (5 bases). The CDR3 runs to 13 residues. V lost 5 bases and J 7 bases, leaving 14 bases between the germline ends. In germline, CDR1 is LNHDA, CDR2 SQIVND (reference sequence). The CDR3 DNA reads TGTGCCAGTAGTGCGACCCCCGGGGGTGAAGCTTTCTTT. Translating it yields CASSATPGGEAFF.

The sample holds many counts of this clone. The chain is built from TRBV2 and TRBJ2-7, with unresolved D. Germline V CDR1 and CDR2: SNHLY, FYNNEI. The length of the CDR3 is 13 residues. The V and J ends lost 3 bases and 3 bases respectively, with 9 bases between them. The CDR3 sequence: CASSDRTFYEQYF. CDR3 nucleotides: TGTGCCAGCAGTGACAGGACCTTCTACGAGCAGTACTTC.

In its sample, this clone was seen a few times. This sequence joins TRBV6-4 and TRBJ2-7, with a tentative D call TRBD2 (7 bases). V dropped 0 bases and J dropped 5 bases, with 26 bases sitting between them. Germline V gene lookup returns CDR1 MRHNA and CDR2 SNTAGT. This CDR3 has 19 amino acids. CDR3 region: CASSDSRGGVGGPFHEQYF. The CDR3 coding sequence is TGTGCCAGCAGTGACTCGAGGGGGGGAGTGGGAGGGCCTTTCCACGAGCAGTACTTC.

This clone was seen repeatedly, ten times or more. The V and J genes are TRBV18 and TRBJ2-1; 9 bases are a match to TRBD1. This CDR3 region has 17 residues. Germline lookup yields CDR1 KGHSH and CDR2 LQKENI. Losses at the gene ends were 3 bases for V and 16 bases for J; bases not matched to a gene: 22. CDR3 region: CASSPPGAIAGQGYNFF. The DNA for the CDR3 is TGTGCCAGCTCACCTCCCGGGGCGATTGCGGGACAGGGTTATAATTTCTTC.

The chain joins TRBV6-2 or TRBV6-3 to TRBJ1-2; D unresolved. Germline V gives CDR1 MNHEY, CDR2 SVGEGT. Trimming left V 2 bases short and J 7 bases short, with 11 bases between. The CDR3 is made up of 13 amino acids. The CDR3 nucleotides read TGTGCCAGCAGTTACGAGTGTGTCGGTGGCTACACCTTC. The encoded protein is CASSYECVGGYTF.

This clone rates as medium-sized. The chain has TRBV28 and TRBJ2-7, with D maybe TRBD2 (6 bases). Germline CDR1 reads MDHEN; CDR2 reads SYDVKM. The CDR3 has 15 amino acids. The V end lost 5 bases, the J end lost 0 bases, and 14 bases lay between the germline ends. The DNA for the CDR3 is TGTGCCAGCAGTACCCTAGCGCGTGTCTCCTACGAGCAGTACTTC. This sequence encodes CASSTLARVSYEQYF.